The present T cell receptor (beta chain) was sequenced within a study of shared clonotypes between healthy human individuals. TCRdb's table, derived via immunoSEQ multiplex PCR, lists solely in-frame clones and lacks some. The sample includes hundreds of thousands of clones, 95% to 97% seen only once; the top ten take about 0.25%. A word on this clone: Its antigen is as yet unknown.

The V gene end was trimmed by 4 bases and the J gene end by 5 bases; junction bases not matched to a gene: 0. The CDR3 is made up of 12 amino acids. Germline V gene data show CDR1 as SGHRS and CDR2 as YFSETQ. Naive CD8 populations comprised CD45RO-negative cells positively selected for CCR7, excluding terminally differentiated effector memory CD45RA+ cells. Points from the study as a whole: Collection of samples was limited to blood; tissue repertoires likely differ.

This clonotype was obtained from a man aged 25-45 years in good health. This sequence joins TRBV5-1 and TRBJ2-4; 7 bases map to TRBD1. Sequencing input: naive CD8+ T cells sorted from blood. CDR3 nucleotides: TGCGCCAGCAGCGGACAGGAAAACATTCAGTACTTC. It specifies CASSGQENIQYF.